These 19 T cell receptor beta chains originate from one sample sequenced in a study of blood T cell repertoires in COVID-19. Repertoires were generated with immunoSEQ multiplex PCR, while TCRdb's copy carries only in-frame clones and drops some. Among about 34,000 clones listed, roughly 74% were seen once. Sequenced: peripheral blood. The receptors derive from an elderly man with active or convalescent COVID-19.

The chain carries TRBV28 and TRBJ2-7, with 7 bases aligning to TRBD2. With 5 bases clipped from V and 3 bases from J, the junction kept 7 bases outside the gene matches. The CDR3 contains 14 residues. Germline V gives CDR1 MDHEN, CDR2 SYDVKM. The CDR3 protein is CASSPGLRVYEQYF. The CDR3, as DNA: TGTGCCAGCAGTCCGGGACTACGAGTCTACGAGCAGTACTTC.

V is TRBV5-1 and J is TRBJ2-1; TRBD2 matches 13 bases. V was clipped by 4 bases and J by 10 bases; unmatched bases: 8. Per the germline V gene, CDR1 is SGHRS and CDR2 is YFSETQ. The CDR3 runs to 15 residues. CDR3 in amino acids: CASSATGTSGIEQFF. Written as DNA, the CDR3 is TGCGCCAGCAGCGCCACCGGGACTAGCGGGATAGAGCAGTTCTTC.

The chain links TRBV5-1 to TRBJ2-7, with 8 bases that match TRBD1. Germline V gene data show CDR1 as SGHRS and CDR2 as YFSETQ. CDR3 length: 15 amino acids. V shed 4 bases, J shed 0 bases, and the junction held 6 bases outside the gene matches. CDR3 nucleotides: TGCGCCAGCAGCCCAGGGGGCCAATACTCCTACGAGCAGTACTTC. Amino acid sequence: CASSPGGQYSYEQYF.

The J gene is TRBJ2-3, the V gene TRBV5-4, with 7 bases lining up with TRBD2. Germline lookup yields CDR1 SGHNT and CDR2 YYREEE (reference sequence). The CDR3 has 14 amino acids. V was clipped by 2 bases and J by 3 bases; unmatched bases: 3. This CDR3 is CASSLSGGTDTQYF. The CDR3 nucleotides read TGTGCCAGCAGCTTATCGGGGGGAACAGATACGCAGTATTTT.

CDR3 bases: TGCGCCAGCAGCCCGACCGGGACTTCGATCTACGAGCAGTACTTC. This translates into CASSPTGTSIYEQYF. This chain connects TRBV5-1 to TRBJ2-7; tentative D call: TRBD2 (6 bases). The CDR3 is 15 amino acids. With 4 bases removed from V and 3 bases from J, the gap between germline ends came to 17 bases. The germline V gene encodes CDR1 SGHRS and CDR2 YFSETQ.

The chain combines TRBV6-5 with TRBJ2-2; D is unclear. Per the germline V gene, CDR1 is MNHEY and CDR2 is SVGAGI. With 2 bases removed from V and 4 bases from J, the gap between germline ends came to 5 bases. CDR3 length: 13 residues. The CDR3 nucleotides read TGTGCCAGCAGTTACGTTAGCACCGGGGAGCTGTTTTTT. Residues: CASSYVSTGELFF.

The V call is TRBV28, the J call TRBJ1-5; perhaps TRBD1 as D (5 bases). This CDR3 region has 15 residues. Germline CDR1 is MDHEN and CDR2 is SYDVKM. V dropped 4 bases and J dropped 6 bases, with 16 bases sitting between them. This CDR3 is CASSSMIGGGQPQHF. In DNA, the CDR3 is TGTGCCAGCAGTTCTATGATTGGGGGAGGTCAGCCCCAGCATTTT.

The CDR3 DNA reads TGCGCCAGCAGCTTGTGGGCCGAGGGAGATGAGCAGTTCTTC. The encoded protein is CASSLWAEGDEQFF. V and J are TRBV5-1 and TRBJ2-1; possibly TRBD2 for D (5 bases). CDR1 is SGHRS, CDR2 YFSETQ, per germline. This CDR3 region has 14 residues. V dropped 1 base and J dropped 8 bases, with 13 bases sitting between them.

The chain carries TRBV3-1 (or the pseudogene TRBV3-2) and TRBJ1-2; 9 bases line up with TRBD1. The CDR3 totals 16 residues. V lost 0 bases, J lost 4 bases, and 6 bases stayed unmatched. The germline gives CDR1 LGHDT, CDR2 YNNKEL (reference sequence). CDR3 in DNA: TGTGCCAGCAGCCAAGATCTAGGACAGGGGATCTATGGCTACACCTTC. Protein: CASSQDLGQGIYGYTF.

The chain recombines TRBV21-1 with TRBJ1-4; the listed D gene, TRBD1, was not tested against the DNA. TRBV21-1 corresponds to a pseudogene. CDR3 length: 15 amino acids. CDR3 sequence (DNA): TGTGCCAGCCCTTACAAGTCCTCAACTAATGAAAAACTGTTTTTT. Translating it yields CASPYKSSTNEKLFF.

The V and J genes are TRBV6-5 and TRBJ1-4; 7 nucleotides match TRBD1. In germline, CDR1 is MNHEY, CDR2 SVGAGI. The J segment lost 8 bases and the V segment lost 2 bases, leaving 8 bases of the junction unmatched. This CDR3 spans 15 amino acids. CDR3 in DNA: TGTGCCAGCAGTTACCTAAACAGGGGTGGCGAAAAACTGTTTTTT. Translation: CASSYLNRGGEKLFF.

V gene TRBV11-2 combines with J gene TRBJ2-5; D call uncertain. The germline V gene encodes CDR1 SGHAT and CDR2 FQNNGV. There are 14 residues in the CDR3. The ends were cut back, 2 bases at V and 5 bases at J, with 12 bases in the middle. CDR3 nucleotides: TGTGCCAGCAGCTTATCCCTTTTTTTCGAGACCCAGTACTTC. Protein sequence: CASSLSLFFETQYF.

The table lists this clone with a few counts. V is TRBV19 and J is TRBJ1-3; a possible D gene is TRBD1 (5 bases). This CDR3 contains 17 residues. V lost 6 bases and J 0 bases, leaving 18 bases between the germline ends. Germline CDR1 LNHDA, CDR2 SQIVND (reference sequence). CDR3 loop: CASRTHQGVLSGNTIYF. The CDR3 DNA is TGTGCCAGTAGAACGCATCAAGGGGTTCTCTCTGGAAACACCATATATTTT.

A word on this clone: A much larger clone differs by one base, so this may be a read error. This CDR3 is CASSRSSGANVLTF. CDR3 DNA: TGTGCCAGCAGCCGTAGCTCTGGGGCCAACGTCCTGACTTTC. The gene calls are TRBV14 and TRBJ2-6; no definite D call. The CDR3 has 14 residues. The germline V and J ends were trimmed by 4 bases and 0 bases, with 4 bases remaining between them. Germline lookup yields CDR1 SGHDN and CDR2 FVKESK.

This clone is a singleton in its sample. The chain uses TRBV28 and TRBJ1-1; unclear D gene. Germline V gene lookup returns CDR1 MDHEN and CDR2 SYDVKM. The CDR3 extends over 10 amino acids. V lost 6 bases to trimming and J lost 14 bases, with 13 bases between them. The CDR3 protein is CASRSSRSFF. The CDR3 DNA sequence: TGTGCCAGCAGAAGTAGTAGAAGCTTCTTT.

This rearrangement joins TRBV5-1 to TRBJ1-3, with 11 bases aligning to TRBD1. This CDR3 is 17 amino acids long. With 4 bases clipped from V and 0 bases from J, the junction kept 6 bases outside the gene matches. Germline V lookup: CDR1 SGHRS, CDR2 YFSETQ. CDR3 region: CASSLGTGGTSGNTIYF. The CDR3 nucleotides read TGCGCCAGCAGCCTGGGGACAGGGGGGACCTCTGGAAACACCATATATTTT.

This clone was recorded only once. The V and J genes are TRBV4-2 and TRBJ1-4; TRBD1 aligns across 7 bases. This CDR3 is 15 amino acids long. Germline values: CDR1 LGHNA, CDR2 YNFKEQ. With 3 bases clipped from V and 4 bases from J, the junction kept 5 bases outside the gene matches. The CDR3: CASSQGTALNEKLFF. CDR3 coding DNA: TGTGCCAGCAGCCAGGGGACAGCGCTTAATGAAAAACTGTTTTTT.

This clone was seen only once. The chain carries TRBV5-4 and TRBJ2-3, with 8 bases identical to TRBD1. Germline-derived CDR1 and CDR2 are SGHNT and YYREEE (reference sequence). The CDR3 consists of 15 residues. V shed 2 bases, J shed 0 bases, and the junction held 2 bases outside the gene matches. The CDR3: CASSFQGASTDTQYF. CDR3 DNA sequence: TGTGCCAGCAGCTTTCAGGGGGCGAGCACAGATACGCAGTATTTT.

V and J are TRBV2 and TRBJ2-3; 13 nucleotides line up with TRBD2. CDR3 length equals 20 residues. Germline CDR1 reads SNHLY; CDR2 reads FYNNEI. J gave up 4 bases and V 2 bases, and 15 bases lay outside the gene matches. The CDR3 DNA sequence: TGTGCCAGCAGTGAAAGGACTAGCGGGAGTTGGTTGAAAAGGGCAGATACGCAGTATTTT. Translating gives CASSERTSGSWLKRADTQYF.